This TCR beta chain was retrieved from a study of blood T cell repertoires in COVID-19. This table comes from immunoSEQ multiplex PCR, and its TCRdb copy is limited to in-frame clones, with some not included. The sample lists roughly 250,000 clones, about 90% occurring once. The V end lost 4 bases, the J end lost 2 bases, and 12 bases lay between the germline ends. CDR3 length: 14 amino acids. CDR1 and CDR2 (germline): LNHDA, SQIVND (reference sequence). The chain links TRBV19 to TRBJ2-7; D is perhaps TRBD1 (6 bases). The sequenced material came from PBMCs or T cells enriched from blood (not recorded which). The receptor was derived from a man aged 45-65 years who had been exposed to COVID-19. The CDR3 is CASSRLTGTYEQYF. The CDR3 nucleotides are TGTGCCAGTAGTAGGCTAACAGGGACCTACGAGCAGTACTTC.